This passage covers 22 T cell receptor beta chains from one sample sequenced in a study of T-cell memory formation after mild COVID-19. TCRdb processed the 5' RACE reads anew with MiXCR; each CDR3 protein has one entry. The sample holds 300,000 to 400,000 distinct CDR3 sequences, 13% seen once. The sample was PBMCs or a T cell subset sorted from them (not recorded which). Receptors were obtained from a man younger than 35 who had mild COVID-19 (a few samples of this study predate the infection). Cell type and time point are not known.

J is TRBJ2-7 and V is TRBV28; D remains unclear. Looked up from germline, CDR1 is MDHEN and CDR2 is SYDVKM. Trimming cost V 6 bases and J 3 bases, with 12 bases left between them. The CDR3 length is 13 residues. DNA for the CDR3: TGTGCCAGCAGCTCCGAACAACTCTACGAGCAGTACTTC. It yields the protein CASSSEQLYEQYF. Using reference TRBV28 and TRBJ2-7 for the parts outside the CDR3, the full variable domain is DVKVTQSSRYLVKRTGEKVFLECVQDMDHENMFWYRQDPGLGLRLIYFSYDVKMKEKGDIPEGYSVSREKKERFSLILESASTNQTSMYLCASSSEQLYEQYFGPGTRLTVT.

This clonotype was found once. The gene calls are TRBV2 and TRBJ2-7; 7 bases are shared with TRBD2. Germline values: CDR1 SNHLY, CDR2 FYNNEI. With 2 bases clipped from V and 2 bases from J, the junction kept 9 bases outside the gene matches. The CDR3 covers 16 residues. The CDR3 region has the DNA TGTGCCAGCAGTGAAATTGTGCGGGGGAGGACCTACGAGCAGTACTTC. Translated: CASSEIVRGRTYEQYF.

The CDR3 DNA reads TGTGCCAGCAGTTCTGGACAGCCTGGAAACACCATATATTTT. Its protein is CASSSGQPGNTIYF. This chain connects TRBV2 to TRBJ1-3; perhaps TRBD1 as D (6 bases). The ends were cut back, 5 bases at V and 2 bases at J, with 10 bases in the middle. Germline CDR1 is SNHLY and CDR2 is FYNNEI. The CDR3 is 14 residues long.

This clonotype showed up just once. This chain uses TRBV2 with TRBJ2-3; D is unresolved. The V end was cut by 6 bases, the J end by 2 bases, with 9 bases between. Germline CDR1 is SNHLY and CDR2 is FYNNEI. This CDR3 spans 13 amino acids. The CDR3 DNA reads as TGTGCCAGCAGCGAGACTCTCACAGATACGCAGTATTTT. Translating it yields CASSETLTDTQYF.

This clonotype was observed a few times. The genes are TRBV5-5 and TRBJ2-1; D remains ambiguous. Trimming pared 0 bases from V and 8 bases from J, leaving 12 bases between. From germline, CDR1 is SGHKS and CDR2 YYEKEE (reference sequence). The length of the CDR3 is 14 residues. The CDR3 nucleotides are TGTGCCAGCAGCTTGGCCGGGTTTAGGGATGAGCAGTTCTTC. Translating it yields CASSLAGFRDEQFF.

This clonotype has only a few counts. The V and J genes are TRBV7-2 and TRBJ2-5; D unclear. The length of the CDR3 is 14 residues. Trimming pared 5 bases from V and 1 base from J, leaving 11 bases between. Germline assignment: CDR1 SGHTA and CDR2 FQGNSA. The CDR3 bases are TGTGCCAGCAGCCGTTCGTGGGGCCAAGAGACCCAGTACTTC. Amino acids: CASSRSWGQETQYF.

The chain links TRBV3-1 to TRBJ1-2, with D possibly matching TRBD1 (6 bases). The V end was cut by 2 bases, the J end by 4 bases, with 11 bases between. The CDR3 spans 14 residues. CDR1 is LGHDT, CDR2 YNNKEL, per germline (reference sequence). CDR3 amino acids: CASSQSGRGYGYTF. CDR3 DNA: TGTGCCAGCAGCCAATCGGGCAGGGGCTATGGCTACACCTTC.

The CDR3 loop reads CSCRGGGEQFF. Written as DNA, the CDR3 is TGCAGCTGTAGGGGTGGGGGTGAGCAGTTCTTC. V usage is TRBV29-1 and J usage is TRBJ2-1; D possibly uses TRBD1 or TRBD2 (5 bases each). Germline values: CDR1 SQVTM, CDR2 ANQGSEA. The CDR3 spans 11 residues. Trimming left V 8 bases short and J 9 bases short, with 14 bases between.

There are a few counts of this clonotype. V is TRBV5-1 and J is TRBJ1-2; no definite D call. This CDR3 spans 14 amino acids. Germline loops: CDR1 SGHRS, CDR2 YFSETQ. Trimming stripped 4 bases from V and 4 bases from J, with 14 bases between. CDR3 bases: TGCGCCAGCAGCCAGACCTGGGAACCCTATGGCTACACCTTC. It translates to CASSQTWEPYGYTF. The variable domain in full, completed from reference TRBV5-1 and TRBJ1-2, reads KAGVTQTPRYLIKTRGQQVTLSCSPISGHRSVSWYQQTPGQGLQFLFEYFSETQRNKGNFPGRFSGRQFSNSRSEMNVSTLELGDSALYLCASSQTWEPYGYTFGSGTRLTVV.

This clonotype has only a few counts. The chain carries TRBV5-1 and TRBJ2-7; tentative D call: TRBD2 (5 bases). Germline values: CDR1 SGHRS, CDR2 YFSETQ. V lost 4 bases to trimming and J lost 2 bases, with 10 bases between them. This CDR3 is built from 13 residues. CDR3 in DNA: TGCGCCAGCAGCCCAGAGGGAACCTACGAGCAGTACTTC. Encoded protein: CASSPEGTYEQYF.

On this clonotype itself: Relative to the germline gene, one junction end is altered; a read error may explain this. The chain recombines TRBV7-8 with TRBJ2-1; tentative D call: TRBD2 (5 bases). The CDR3 runs 16 residues. Looked up from germline, CDR1 is SGHVS and CDR2 is FQNEAQ. CDR3 in amino acids: CASSVAPRNSYNEQFF. The DNA for the CDR3 is TGTGCCAGCAGCGTAGCGCCGCGAAACTCCTACAATGAGCAGTTCTTC.

The gene calls are TRBV5-1 and TRBJ1-1; D gene unclear. Looked up from germline, CDR1 is SGHRS and CDR2 is YFSETQ. V was shortened by 0 bases and J by 6 bases, with 12 bases between the two germline ends. The CDR3 is made up of 14 amino acids. The CDR3 region is CASSLGEWRAEAFF. CDR3 DNA: TGCGCCAGCAGCTTGGGCGAGTGGAGGGCTGAAGCTTTCTTT.

This clonotype was observed a few times. The V and J genes are TRBV7-8 and TRBJ2-5; the D is unclear. The CDR3 totals 13 residues. The germline V gene encodes CDR1 SGHVS and CDR2 FQNEAQ. V lost 3 bases and J lost 0, with 5 bases in between. CDR3 residues: CASSFRDQETQYF. CDR3 bases: TGTGCCAGCAGCTTTCGGGACCAAGAGACCCAGTACTTC.

This clonotype was seen only a few times. V is TRBV4-2 and J is TRBJ1-6; no clear D. V lost 0 bases to trimming and J lost 9 bases, with 12 bases between them. Germline V gene lookup returns CDR1 LGHNA and CDR2 YNFKEQ. The CDR3 extends over 15 amino acids. The CDR3 here is CASSQERSLASPLHF. The CDR3 nucleotides are TGTGCCAGCAGCCAAGAAAGGTCGTTGGCTTCACCCCTCCACTTT.

On this clonotype itself: A much larger clonotype is one base distant, so this may be a read error. This rearrangement joins TRBV7-3 to TRBJ1-5; tentatively, D is TRBD1 (6 bases). The germline V gene encodes CDR1 SGHTA and CDR2 FQGTGA. The CDR3 is 13 amino acids. The CDR3: CARSSDRNQPQHF. For the CDR3, the DNA is TGTGCCAGAAGCTCGGACAGAAATCAGCCCCAGCATTTT.

V is TRBV2 and J is TRBJ2-2; TRBD1 matches 8 bases. V was clipped by 1 base and J by 6 bases; unmatched bases: 4. CDR3 length: 15 residues. Per the germline V gene, CDR1 is SNHLY and CDR2 is FYNNEI. CDR3 in DNA: TGTGCCAGCAGTGAAGGGACAGGGTTCGCCGGGGAGCTGTTTTTT. Protein product: CASSEGTGFAGELFF. The variable domain in full, with the rest retrieved from reference TRBV2 and TRBJ2-2, is EPEVTQTPSHQVTQMGQEVILRCVPISNHLYFYWYRQILGQKVEFLVSFYNNEISEKSEIFDDQFSVERPDGSNFTLKIRSTKLEDSAMYFCASSEGTGFAGELFFGEGSRLTVL.

V usage is TRBV12-3 or TRBV12-4 and J usage is TRBJ1-1; D not resolved. Trimming took 3 bases from V and 1 from J, leaving 9 bases between them. This CDR3 spans 14 amino acids. The CDR3 here is CASSFGRWNTEAFF. In DNA, the CDR3 is TGTGCCAGCAGTTTTGGCAGGTGGAACACTGAAGCTTTCTTT.

The chain couples TRBV5-1 to TRBJ1-1; the D gene is possibly TRBD1 (5 bases). The V end lost 3 bases, the J end lost 4 bases, and 10 bases lay between the germline ends. CDR1 and CDR2 from the germline V gene are SGHRS and YFSETQ. The CDR3 runs 13 residues. CDR3 sequence (DNA): TGCGCCAGCAGCTGGGGCCGGGGCACTGAAGCTTTCTTT. Protein sequence: CASSWGRGTEAFF. The full variable domain, with the rest looked up from reference TRBV5-1 and TRBJ1-1, is KAGVTQTPRYLIKTRGQQVTLSCSPISGHRSVSWYQQTPGQGLQFLFEYFSETQRNKGNFPGRFSGRQFSNSRSEMNVSTLELGDSALYLCASSWGRGTEAFFGQGTRLTVV.

This clonotype occurred a few times. The V gene is TRBV28, the J gene TRBJ2-2; D call uncertain. Trimming stripped 3 bases from V and 6 bases from J, with 8 bases between. This CDR3 contains 13 residues. Germline values: CDR1 MDHEN, CDR2 SYDVKM. CDR3 in amino acids: CASSFSFAGELFF. In DNA form, the CDR3 reads TGTGCCAGCAGTTTTTCGTTTGCCGGGGAGCTGTTTTTT.

The gene calls are TRBV11-2 and TRBJ2-3; D is possibly TRBD2 (6 bases). Trimming cost V 5 bases and J 0 bases, with 12 bases left between them. The germline CDR1 and CDR2 sequences are SGHAT and FQNNGV. There are 15 residues in the CDR3. CDR3 sequence reads: CASSPRDWSTDTQYF. DNA of the CDR3: TGTGCCAGCAGCCCCCGGGACTGGAGCACAGATACGCAGTATTTT.

This clonotype was seen a handful of times. V gene TRBV15 combines with J gene TRBJ2-2; unclear D gene. V was clipped by 4 bases and J by 0 bases, with 9 bases between them. CDR3 size: 15 residues. CDR1 is LNHNV and CDR2 is YYDKDF in the germline V gene (reference sequence). The CDR3 DNA reads as TGTGCCACCAGCACAGCCAGGCCGAACACCGGGGAGCTGTTTTTT. Amino acids: CATSTARPNTGELFF. Based on the CDR3 plus reference TRBV15 and TRBJ2-2, the full variable domain is DAMVIQNPRYQVTQFGKPVTLSCSQTLNHNVMYWYQQKSSQAPKLLFHYYDKDFNNEADTPDNFQSRRPNTSFCFLDIRSPGLGDTAMYLCATSTARPNTGELFFGEGSRLTVL.

Only a few counts were recorded for this clonotype. The chain carries TRBV11-2 and TRBJ1-1; weak D call: TRBD1 (5 bases). The germline V gene has CDR1 SGHAT and CDR2 FQNNGV. The CDR3 contains 11 residues. CDR3 in DNA: TGTGCATGGGGGGGGAACACTGAAGCTTTCTTT. It translates to CAWGGNTEAFF. The full variable domain, with the rest looked up from reference TRBV11-2 and TRBJ1-1, is EAGVAQSPRYKIIEKRQSVAFWCNPISGHATLYWYQQILGQGPKLLIQFQNNGVVDDSQLPKDRFSAERLKGVDSTLKIQPAKLEDSAVYLCAWGGNTEAFFGQGTRLTVV.